This T cell receptor (beta chain) was sequenced in a study of Ad26.COV2.S vaccination and SARS-CoV-2 variants. The wider study: As a participant in COV1001, the donor was in the Ad26.COV2.S trial arm. Each vaccinee took Ad26.COV2.S intramuscularly, once or twice 56 days apart.

This table comes from immunoSEQ multiplex PCR, and its TCRdb copy is limited to in-frame clones, with some not included. This table holds hundreds of thousands of clones, around nine tenths found once. The CDR3 loop spans 12 amino acids. Trimming took off 0 bases at V and 6 bases at J, with 6 bases between the two ends. Germline V lookup: CDR1 LGHDT, CDR2 YNNKEL (reference sequence). The treatment is: roughly 20 received Ad26.COV2.S at low or high dose, single or two shots; about five received placebo; per-sample allocation not given. The study sampled participants on day 63 after the first vaccine or placebo injection. An adult aged 18-55 years in Boston served as the donor. An Ad26 vector that expressed Wuhan-strain SARS-CoV-2 spike constituted the vaccine.

This chain uses TRBV3-1 (or the pseudogene TRBV3-2) with TRBJ2-7; no reliable D call. This receptor was identified in a person aged 18-60 years who received the Ad26.COV2.S COVID-19 vaccine or a placebo. Sequencing used peripheral blood, obtained in a trial of Ad26.COV2.S vaccine versus placebo. The CDR3 loop is CASSQDPFEQYF. The CDR3, as DNA: TGTGCCAGCAGCCAAGATCCGTTCGAGCAGTACTTC.